This T cell receptor (beta chain) emerged from a study of shared clonotypes between healthy human individuals. Study details: The plates for each donor numbered three CD4 naive, three CD4 memory, two CD8 naive and one CD8 memory.

Study results and caveats: Memory subsets generally showed lower estimated richness than naive subsets.

Sequencing used immunoSEQ multiplex PCR; TCRdb keeps in-frame clones, though not all of them. The top ten clones hold over 1.3% of a sample with nearly 1,000,000 clones, less than 85% of them seen once. Partitioning of CD4+ cells yielded a CD45RA+ naive subset and a CD45RA-negative memory subset. Germline V lookup: CDR1 GTSNPN, CDR2 SVGIG (reference sequence). V lost 0 bases to trimming and J lost 3 bases; unmatched junction nucleotides: 3. The CDR3 has 14 residues. A word on this clone: The antigen is undetermined.

Sequenced sample: memory CD4+ T cells sorted from blood. Subset specified: CD45RA-negative fraction. The rearrangement uses TRBV30 and TRBJ2-5, with TRBD2 matching over 8 bases. This clonotype originated in a man aged 18 to 29 in good health. CDR3 sequence: CAWSVPAGEETQYF. In nucleotides, the CDR3 is TGTGCCTGGAGTGTTCCAGCGGGAGAAGAGACCCAGTACTTC.